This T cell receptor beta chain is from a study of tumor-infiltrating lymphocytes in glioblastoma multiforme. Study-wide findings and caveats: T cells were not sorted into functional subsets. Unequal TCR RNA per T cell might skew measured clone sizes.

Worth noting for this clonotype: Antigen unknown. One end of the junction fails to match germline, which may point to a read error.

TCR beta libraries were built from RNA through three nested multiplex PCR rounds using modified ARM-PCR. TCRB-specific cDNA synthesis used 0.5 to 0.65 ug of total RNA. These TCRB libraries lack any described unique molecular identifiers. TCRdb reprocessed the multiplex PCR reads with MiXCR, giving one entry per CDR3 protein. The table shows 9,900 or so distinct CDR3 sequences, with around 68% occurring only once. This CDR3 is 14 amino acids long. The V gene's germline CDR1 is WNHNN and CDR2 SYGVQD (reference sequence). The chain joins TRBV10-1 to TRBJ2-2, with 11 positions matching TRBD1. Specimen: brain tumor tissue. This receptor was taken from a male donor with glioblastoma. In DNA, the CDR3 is TGCGCAAGCAATTGGGACAGGGGGACCGGGGAGCTGTTTTTT. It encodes CASNWDRGTGELFF.